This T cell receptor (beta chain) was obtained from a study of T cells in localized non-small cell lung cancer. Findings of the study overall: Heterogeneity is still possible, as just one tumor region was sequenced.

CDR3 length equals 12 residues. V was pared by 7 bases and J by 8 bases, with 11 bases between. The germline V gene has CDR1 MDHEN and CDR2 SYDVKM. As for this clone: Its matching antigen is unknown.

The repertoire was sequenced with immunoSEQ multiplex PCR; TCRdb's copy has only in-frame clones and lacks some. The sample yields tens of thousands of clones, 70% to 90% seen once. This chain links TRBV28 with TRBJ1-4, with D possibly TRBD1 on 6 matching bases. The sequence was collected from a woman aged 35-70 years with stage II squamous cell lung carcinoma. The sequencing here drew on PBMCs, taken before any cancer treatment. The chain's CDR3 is CASKAGAEKLFF. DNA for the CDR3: TGTGCCAGCAAGGCGGGGGCAGAAAAACTGTTTTTT.